One and the same sample provided the 32 T cell receptor beta chains below, sequenced in a study of blood T cell repertoires in COVID-19. Assay: immunoSEQ multiplex PCR; the TCRdb copy retains only in-frame clones and omits some. Of over 200,000 clones listed, around 85% are singletons. What was sequenced was peripheral blood. The source of these receptors is a human donor in a cohort sampled during active COVID-19.

The chain is built from TRBV24-1 and TRBJ2-7; perhaps TRBD1 as D (6 bases). V shed 7 bases and J shed 5 bases, with 14 bases lying between them. Germline CDR1 KGHDR, CDR2 SFDVKD. The CDR3 extends over 13 amino acids. The CDR3 bases are TGTGCCACCAGCAGGGGAATCGAGAACGAGCAGTACTTC. Amino acids: CATSRGIENEQYF.

The chain combines TRBV7-6 with TRBJ2-2, with D possibly matching TRBD1 (5 bases). Trimming stripped 0 bases from V and 0 bases from J, with 11 bases between. The germline CDR1 and CDR2 sequences are SGHVS and FNYEAQ. This CDR3 is 17 amino acids long. In nucleotides, the CDR3 is TGTGCCAGCAGCTTAGCTACAGGATCCTCGAACACCGGGGAGCTGTTTTTT. It translates to CASSLATGSSNTGELFF.

This chain uses TRBV6-5 with TRBJ2-7; 9 bases map to TRBD1. Trimming removed 6 bases from V and 3 bases from J; junction bases left unmatched: 9. The CDR3 is made up of 15 amino acids. Looked up from germline, CDR1 is MNHEY and CDR2 is SVGAGI. The CDR3 DNA sequence: TGTGCCAGCAGGCGGACCGGGACAGGGCTCTACGAGCAGTACTTC. Residues: CASRRTGTGLYEQYF.

CDR3 nucleotides: TGTGCCAGCACTACACGTTGGGGGCCTCAAGAGACCCAGTACTTC. Its translation is CASTTRWGPQETQYF. This sequence joins TRBV5-6 and TRBJ2-5; a weak D match, TRBD1 (6 bases). Trimming removed 6 bases at V and 2 bases at J, with 17 bases between. Looked up from germline, CDR1 is SGHDT and CDR2 is YYEEEE. The CDR3 loop spans 15 amino acids.

This chain uses TRBV25-1 with TRBJ2-7, with 10 bases aligning to TRBD1. Germline CDR1 MGHDK, CDR2 SYGVNS. The CDR3 contains 11 residues. The J segment lost 11 bases and the V segment lost 3 bases, leaving 1 base of the junction unmatched. The CDR3 coding sequence is TGTGCCAGCAGTGACGGACAGGGGGAGTACTTC. Residues: CASSDGQGEYF.

The V gene is TRBV27, the J gene TRBJ2-7; the D gene is possibly TRBD1 (6 bases). The CDR3 has 13 amino acids. The V end was cut by 3 bases, the J end by 3 bases, with 9 bases between. CDR1 and CDR2 from the germline V gene are MNHEY and SMNVEV (reference sequence). CDR3 bases: TGTGCCAGCAGTTTGGGCAGGGGCTACGAGCAGTACTTC. It yields the protein CASSLGRGYEQYF.

The chain carries TRBV28 and TRBJ2-1; weak D call: TRBD2 (6 bases). Per the germline V gene, CDR1 is MDHEN and CDR2 is SYDVKM. The V gene lost 8 bases and the J gene lost 0 bases, with 14 bases spanning the gap. The CDR3 covers 15 residues. The CDR3 spells CASRDLTSSYNEQFF. The CDR3 DNA reads as TGTGCCAGCCGGGACTTGACTAGCTCCTACAATGAGCAGTTCTTC. Full variable domain (outside the CDR3, taken from reference TRBV28 and TRBJ2-1): DVKVTQSSRYLVKRTGEKVFLECVQDMDHENMFWYRQDPGLGLRLIYFSYDVKMKEKGDIPEGYSVSREKKERFSLILESASTNQTSMYLCASRDLTSSYNEQFFGPGTRLTVL.

The V and J genes are TRBV28 and TRBJ1-1, with 9 positions matching TRBD1. J gave up 4 bases and V 8 bases, and 5 bases lay outside the gene matches. Germline CDR1 and CDR2: MDHEN and SYDVKM. The CDR3 totals 13 residues. The CDR3 loop is CASGTGGGTEAFF. CDR3 bases: TGTGCCAGCGGTACAGGGGGCGGCACTGAAGCTTTCTTT.

The chain links TRBV15 to TRBJ2-2; a weak D match, TRBD2 (5 bases). Trimming removed 4 bases at V and 4 bases at J, with 10 bases between. Germline CDR1 and CDR2: LNHNV and YYDKDF (reference sequence). The CDR3 is made up of 14 amino acids. CDR3 nucleotides: TGTGCCACCAGCACCGGGAACCCCACCGGGGAGCTGTTTTTT. It specifies CATSTGNPTGELFF.

The chain combines TRBV18 with TRBJ1-3; 10 bases are shared with TRBD1. The CDR3 covers 17 residues. Losses at the gene ends were 1 base for V and 2 bases for J; bases not matched to a gene: 5. CDR1 KGHSH and CDR2 LQKENI come from the germline V gene. CDR3 DNA: TGTGCCAGCTCACCACAAAGGACAGGGGGTACTGGAAACACCATATATTTT. Residues: CASSPQRTGGTGNTIYF.

This clone was detected once. The chain recombines TRBV7-3 with TRBJ2-5, with no clear D. The CDR3 totals 14 residues. Trimming removed 1 base at V and 6 bases at J, with 12 bases between. Germline V gene data show CDR1 as SGHTA and CDR2 as FQGTGA. The CDR3 is CASSLNAIVKTQYF. In DNA form, the CDR3 reads TGTGCCAGCAGCTTAAATGCGATCGTTAAGACCCAGTACTTC.

This chain uses TRBV6-6 with TRBJ2-1; 9 nucleotides agree with TRBD2. In germline, CDR1 is MNHNY, CDR2 SVGAGI (reference sequence). Unmatched junction bases numbered 10, after V lost 5 bases and J lost 14 bases. The CDR3 has 13 residues. The CDR3 DNA follows: TGTGCCAGCAGTGTCGCGGTAGCGGGAGAGGAGTTCTTC. Protein sequence: CASSVAVAGEEFF.

The chain links TRBV9 to TRBJ2-7; the match to TRBD2 covers 11 bases. The CDR3 runs to 16 residues. Losses at the gene ends were 4 bases for V and 8 bases for J; bases not matched to a gene: 14. Germline CDR1 SGDLS, CDR2 YYNGEE. Here the CDR3 DNA reads TGTGCCAGCAGCTCAACCCGGGATAGCGGGAGGGCCCAGCAGTACTTC. Translation: CASSSTRDSGRAQQYF.

The rearrangement uses TRBV6-2 or TRBV6-3 and TRBJ1-2, with D possibly being TRBD1 (5 bases). The length of the CDR3 is 16 residues. Germline CDR1 MNHEY, CDR2 SVGEGT. Trimming removed 0 bases from V and 4 bases from J, with 15 bases in between. CDR3 nucleotides: TGTGCCAGCAGTTACTCAAAAAGGGACGGGAGCTATGGCTACACCTTC. This encodes CASSYSKRDGSYGYTF.

The chain is built from TRBV21-1 and TRBJ1-5; the DNA was not compared with TRBD1, the D call given in the table. TRBV21-1 is described as a pseudogene. The CDR3 covers 14 residues. DNA for the CDR3: TGTGCCAGCAGGACTATGGACAGGGTCAAACCCCAGCATTTT. Encoded protein: CASRTMDRVKPQHF.

The chain is built from TRBV19 and TRBJ1-1; D is unresolved. CDR3 length: 13 residues. Germline loops: CDR1 LNHDA, CDR2 SQIVND (reference sequence). The V end lost 6 bases, the J end lost 5 bases, and 13 bases lay between the germline ends. This CDR3 is CASSSTGRTEAFF. In DNA, the CDR3 is TGTGCCAGTAGCTCAACGGGGAGGACTGAAGCTTTCTTT.

This clone has just one count. This chain connects TRBV6-5 to TRBJ1-3, with unresolved D. CDR1 MNHEY and CDR2 SVGAGI come from the germline V gene. This CDR3 comprises 14 residues. The V and J ends lost 6 bases and 4 bases respectively, with 13 bases between them. The CDR3 protein is CASSRPGAGNTIYF. The CDR3 nucleotides read TGTGCCAGCAGCCGACCAGGCGCCGGAAACACCATATATTTT.

The V call is TRBV6-2 or TRBV6-3, the J call TRBJ2-7, with 10 bases aligning to TRBD2. Germline lookup yields CDR1 MNHEY and CDR2 SVGEGT. The V gene end was trimmed by 6 bases and the J gene end by 0 bases; junction bases not matched to a gene: 5. The CDR3 has 15 residues. The CDR3 is CASSPTSGASYEQYF. The CDR3 bases are TGTGCCAGCAGCCCTACTAGCGGGGCCTCCTACGAGCAGTACTTC.

The J gene is TRBJ1-1, the V gene TRBV15; D perhaps matches TRBD1 (5 bases). The CDR3 sequence is 16 residues long. V lost 0 bases, J lost 7 bases, and 18 bases lay in between. Germline values: CDR1 LNHNV, CDR2 YYDKDF (reference sequence). The CDR3 DNA sequence: TGTGCCACCAGCAGAGATCGGGCAGCTCAGGGAAATGAAGCTTTCTTT. Protein product: CATSRDRAAQGNEAFF.

The chain joins TRBV5-1 to TRBJ1-4; D is ambiguous. V was shortened by 2 bases and J by 3 bases, with 5 bases between the two germline ends. CDR3 size: 13 residues. The V gene's germline CDR1 is SGHRS and CDR2 YFSETQ. DNA for the CDR3: TGCGCCAGCAGCTTTGGGCCTAATGAAAAACTGTTTTTT. Protein: CASSFGPNEKLFF.

V gene TRBV15 combines with J gene TRBJ2-6, with 7 bases matching TRBD1. The CDR3 extends over 16 amino acids. Germline loops: CDR1 LNHNV, CDR2 YYDKDF (reference sequence). V lost 4 bases and J lost 2; bases outside the gene matches: 5. In nucleotides, the CDR3 is TGTGCCACCAGCAACCGGGACAGTGCTGGGGCCAACGTCCTGACTTTC. It codes for CATSNRDSAGANVLTF.

DNA of the CDR3: TGTGCCACCTCCCAGCCTGTAGCGCCGTACGAGCAGTACTTC. Translating gives CATSQPVAPYEQYF. The chain links TRBV24-1 to TRBJ2-7; D is perhaps TRBD2 (5 bases). Germline-derived CDR1 and CDR2 are KGHDR and SFDVKD. V lost 9 bases to trimming and J lost 4 bases, with 18 bases between them. The CDR3 is 14 residues long.

Concerning this clone: The sample holds other DNA sequences that translate to the same CDR3. The rearrangement links TRBV9 to TRBJ1-2, with D uncertain. There are 11 residues in the CDR3. Looked up from germline, CDR1 is SGDLS and CDR2 is YYNGEE. Trimming took 3 bases from V and 5 from J, leaving 5 bases between them. The CDR3 DNA sequence: TGTGCCAGCAGCGCCCGTTATGGCTACACCTTC. Translating it yields CASSARYGYTF.

V is TRBV4-2 and J is TRBJ2-1; possibly TRBD2 for D (6 bases). V was cut by 4 bases and J by 3 bases, with 10 bases left in between. The germline gives CDR1 LGHNA, CDR2 YNFKEQ. The CDR3 length is 14 residues. The CDR3 DNA sequence: TGTGCCAGCAGCCGGGTAGCGGACTACAATGAGCAGTTCTTC. It specifies CASSRVADYNEQFF.

The genes are TRBV2 and TRBJ2-2, with TRBD2 identical over 9 bases. The trim removed 0 bases at V and 4 bases at J, leaving 3 bases unmatched. CDR3 length equals 16 residues. Germline values: CDR1 SNHLY, CDR2 FYNNEI. In DNA form, the CDR3 reads TGTGCCAGCAGTGAAGCTGGGACTAGCAGCACCGGGGAGCTGTTTTTT. This gives the protein CASSEAGTSSTGELFF.

V usage is TRBV5-6 and J usage is TRBJ1-5, with a weak D call TRBD1 (5 bases). Germline V CDR1 and CDR2: SGHDT, YYEEEE. V lost 3 bases and J lost 3, with 13 bases in between. The CDR3 loop spans 15 amino acids. The CDR3 protein is CASSSLAGSNQPQHF. As DNA, the CDR3 is TGTGCCAGCAGCTCCCTGGCAGGGTCCAATCAGCCCCAGCATTTT.

The chain joins TRBV27 to TRBJ2-5; TRBD2 matches at 13 bases. The germline V gene has CDR1 MNHEY and CDR2 SMNVEV (reference sequence). V was clipped by 5 bases and J by 2 bases; unmatched bases: 5. The CDR3 is made up of 16 amino acids. CDR3 DNA sequence: TGTGCCAGCAGTCTCACGGGACTAGCGGGGCAAGAGACCCAGTACTTC. Protein product: CASSLTGLAGQETQYF.

This clone was recorded a few times. The chain links TRBV6-5 to TRBJ1-6; 10 bases are a match to TRBD1. Germline V gene data show CDR1 as MNHEY and CDR2 as SVGAGI. The J segment lost 10 bases and the V segment lost 6 bases, leaving 6 bases of the junction unmatched. This CDR3 spans 14 amino acids. This CDR3 reads CASRPTGGDSPLHF. CDR3 coding DNA: TGTGCCAGCAGACCGACAGGGGGCGACTCACCCCTCCACTTT.

The chain combines TRBV4-3 with TRBJ1-4; the match to TRBD1 covers 9 bases. J gave up 10 bases and V 0 bases, and 9 bases lay outside the gene matches. The germline V gene has CDR1 LGHNA and CDR2 YSLEER. CDR3 length: 16 residues. The CDR3 DNA reads as TGCGCCAGCAGCCAAGATCCGGGACAGGGATTGGGAAAACTGTTTTTT. Protein sequence: CASSQDPGQGLGKLFF.

The CDR3 DNA is TGTGCCAGTAGTCTTGGACAGGGGAAAAATCTTAATCAGCCCCAGCATTTT. Its translation: CASSLGQGKNLNQPQHF. The chain employs TRBV19 and TRBJ1-5; 9 positions match TRBD1. CDR3 length: 17 residues. Trimming removed 5 bases from V and 4 bases from J; junction bases left unmatched: 12. Germline V gives CDR1 LNHDA, CDR2 SQIVND (reference sequence).

The chain employs TRBV5-1 and TRBJ2-7; 10 bases align to TRBD2. The CDR3 sequence is 18 residues long. From germline, CDR1 is SGHRS and CDR2 YFSETQ. The V and J ends lost 0 bases and 0 bases, in that order; junction bases with no gene match: 9. CDR3 amino acids: CASSLGRGLAPSSYEQYF. The CDR3 DNA follows: TGCGCCAGCAGCTTGGGACGGGGACTAGCGCCCAGCTCCTACGAGCAGTACTTC.

The V call is TRBV4-2, the J call TRBJ1-1; D perhaps matches TRBD1 (6 bases). Trimming removed 0 bases at V and 4 bases at J, with 12 bases between. This CDR3 is 15 amino acids long. The germline CDR1 and CDR2 sequences are LGHNA and YNFKEQ. The CDR3 coding sequence is TGTGCCAGCAGCCAAGAAGGGCAGGGGCGCACTGAAGCTTTCTTT. It is translated as CASSQEGQGRTEAFF.